The T cell receptor (beta chain) described here comes from a study of OX40 agonist ivuxolimab in advanced cancers. Looking at the study overall: Patients took ivuxolimab, an agonistic anti-OX40 (CD134) antibody. Two cutaneous melanoma patients and one hepatocellular carcinoma patient, three in all, had partial responses.

Blood sampling was done at baseline, cycle 4 day 1, and cycle 7 day 1. The CDR3 runs 14 residues. V lost 5 bases and J lost 4; bases outside the gene matches: 5. Germline CDR1 and CDR2: SGHNT and YENEEA. Produced via immunoSEQ multiplex PCR; TCRdb's table is partial and in-frame only. The data hold fewer than 85,000 clones, with 65% to 85% observed a single time. The sequencing here drew on CD4+ or CD8+ T cells sorted from blood, taken in a trial of the OX40 agonist ivuxolimab. The clonotype was recovered from an adult with an advanced solid tumor such as melanoma, head and neck, liver or kidney cancer. J is TRBJ1-1 and V is TRBV11-3; 9 bases align to TRBD1. The chain's CDR3 is CASSPGQGSTEAFF. As DNA, the CDR3 is TGTGCCAGCAGCCCCGGACAGGGGAGCACTGAAGCTTTCTTT.